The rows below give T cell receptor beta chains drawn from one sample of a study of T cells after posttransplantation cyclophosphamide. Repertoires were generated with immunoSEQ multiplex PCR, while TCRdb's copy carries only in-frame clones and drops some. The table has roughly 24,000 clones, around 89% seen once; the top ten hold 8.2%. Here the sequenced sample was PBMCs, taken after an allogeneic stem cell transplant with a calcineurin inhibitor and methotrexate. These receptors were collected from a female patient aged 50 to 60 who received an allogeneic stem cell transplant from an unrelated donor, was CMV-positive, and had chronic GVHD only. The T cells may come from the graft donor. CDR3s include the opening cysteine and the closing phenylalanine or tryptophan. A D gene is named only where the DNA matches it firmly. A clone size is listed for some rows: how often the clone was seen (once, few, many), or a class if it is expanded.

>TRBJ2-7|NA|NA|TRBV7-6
TGTGCCAGCAGTTCCCCGGGACTTTACGAGCAGTACTTC
CASSSPGLYEQYF
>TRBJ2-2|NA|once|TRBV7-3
TGTGCCAGCAGCGCGACCTCTAGCGCCGGGGAGCTGTTTTTT
CASSATSSAGELFF
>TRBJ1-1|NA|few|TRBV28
TGTGCCAGCAGTACTGCGAACACTGAAGCTTTCTTT
CASSTANTEAFF
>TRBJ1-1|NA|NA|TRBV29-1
TGCAGCGTTGGCGAGTTATCGGTGAACACTGAAGCTTTCTTT
CSVGELSVNTEAFF
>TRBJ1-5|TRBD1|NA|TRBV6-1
TGTGCCAGCAGTGAAGGGGTTCGAGGACAGGGAAGAACCTTCAATCAGCCCCAGCATTTT
CASSEGVRGQGRTFNQPQHF
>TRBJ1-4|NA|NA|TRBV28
TGTGCCAGCAGTTTCAGGGAAGTAAAACTGTTTTTT
CASSFREVKLFF
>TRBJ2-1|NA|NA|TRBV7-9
TGTGCCAGCAGCTATTCCTCGGCTGGGGGAGGTGCGGACCGGGAGCAGTTCTTC
CASSYSSAGGGADREQFF
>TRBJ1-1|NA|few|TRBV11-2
TGTGCCAGCAGCCGGGGGGGGAAAGCTTTCTTT
CASSRGGKAFF
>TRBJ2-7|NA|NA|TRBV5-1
TGCGCCAGCAGCCCCCTCCTTTCTTTCCGGGACTACGAGCAGTACTTC
CASSPLLSFRDYEQYF
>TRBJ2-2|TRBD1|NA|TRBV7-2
TGTGCCAGCAGCTATCAGGGGGCAGTAGCCGGGGAGCTGTTTTTT
CASSYQGAVAGELFF
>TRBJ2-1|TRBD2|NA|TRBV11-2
TGTGCCAGCAGCTCCCCGCTAGCGGGAATTAACAATGAGCAGTTCTTC
CASSSPLAGINNEQFF
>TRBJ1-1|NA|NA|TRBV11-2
TGTGCCAGCAGCTTAGCCCGGACACTTAACACTGAAGCTTTCTTT
CASSLARTLNTEAFF
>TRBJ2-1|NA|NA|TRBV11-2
TGTGCCAGCAGGCTCCCCCCGGTTAGCTCCTACAATGAGCAGTTCTTC
CASRLPPVSSYNEQFF
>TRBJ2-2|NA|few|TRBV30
TGTGCCTGGAGAGCACCGAGAGGCAACACCGGGGAGCTGTTTTTT
CAWRAPRGNTGELFF
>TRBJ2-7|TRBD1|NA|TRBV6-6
TGTGCCAGCAGTTATGCACAGGGGTACGAGCAGTACTTC
CASSYAQGYEQYF
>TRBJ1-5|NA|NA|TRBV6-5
TGTGCCAGCAGGGATCCGGGACAAGTGAATCAGCCCCAGCATTTT
CASRDPGQVNQPQHF
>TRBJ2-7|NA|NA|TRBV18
TGTGCCAGCTCACCATATCAGGACAGCTACGAGCAGTACTTC
CASSPYQDSYEQYF
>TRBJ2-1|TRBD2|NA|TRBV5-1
TGCGCCAGCAATAGCGGGAGGGCAACTAGGGAGCAGTTCTTC
CASNSGRATREQFF
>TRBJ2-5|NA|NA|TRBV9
TGTGCCAGCAGCGTATCGCAGGGAGGCCAAGAGACCCAGTACTTC
CASSVSQGGQETQYF
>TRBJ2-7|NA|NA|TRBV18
TGTGCCAGCTCACCACCATCCGGGTGGGACGAGCAGTACTTC
CASSPPSGWDEQYF
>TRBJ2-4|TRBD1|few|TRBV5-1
TGCGCCAGCAGCACCGGGGCAACAGGGGGCATGGCCAAAAGCATTCAGTACTTC
CASSTGATGGMAKSIQYF
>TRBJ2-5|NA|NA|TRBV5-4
TGTGCCAGCACCGGTACTGTGAGGGAGACCCAGTACTTC
CASTGTVRETQYF
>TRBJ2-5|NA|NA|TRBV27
TGTGCCAGCAGCGAGAAAGAGACCCAGTACTTC
CASSEKETQYF
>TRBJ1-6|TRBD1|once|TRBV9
TGTGCCAGCAGCGGCCGGGATCAAGACAGGGGCATATATAATTCACCCCTCCACTTT
CASSGRDQDRGIYNSPLHF
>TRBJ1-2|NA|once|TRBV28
TGTGCCAGCAGTTGGGGGGGATCCCTCGGATATGGCTACACCTTC
CASSWGGSLGYGYTF
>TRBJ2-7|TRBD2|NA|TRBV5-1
TGCGCCAGCGGGGAGGGAGTTGCCTACGAGCAGTACTTC
CASGEGVAYEQYF
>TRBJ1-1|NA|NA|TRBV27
TGTGCCAGCAGTGATCCGCCGGGCACTGAAGCTTTCTTT
CASSDPPGTEAFF
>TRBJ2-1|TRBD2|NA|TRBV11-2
TGTGCCAGCAGCTTTTCAGGGGGACTAGCGGTCAATGAGCAGTTCTTC
CASSFSGGLAVNEQFF
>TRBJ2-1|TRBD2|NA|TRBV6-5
TGTGCCAGCAGTCGTAGCGGGAGGGCCTGGGAGCAGTTCTTC
CASSRSGRAWEQFF
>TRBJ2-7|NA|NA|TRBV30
TGTGCCTGGGAAGACCCCCCGCGGGCCAACGAGCAGTACTTC
CAWEDPPRANEQYF
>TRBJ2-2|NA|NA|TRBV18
TGTGCCAGCTCACCCCTATCCCTATACTCCCGCGCGAACACCGGGGAGCTGTTTTTT
CASSPLSLYSRANTGELFF
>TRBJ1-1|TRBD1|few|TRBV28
TGTGCCAGCAGCCCGGGACAGTACACTGAAGCTTTCTTT
CASSPGQYTEAFF
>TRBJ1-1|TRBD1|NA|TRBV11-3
TGTGCCAGCAGCCACCAGACTCGCCGGGACAGAAACACTGAAGCTTTCTTT
CASSHQTRRDRNTEAFF
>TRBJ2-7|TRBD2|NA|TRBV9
TGTGCCAGCAGCGTAGCCCCCGGGCGGGAGAGGTACGAGCAGTACTTC
CASSVAPGRERYEQYF
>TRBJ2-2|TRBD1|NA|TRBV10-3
TGTGCCATCAGAGGGGACAGCTACGGGGAGCTGTTTTTT
CAIRGDSYGELFF
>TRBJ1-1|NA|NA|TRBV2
TGTGCCAGCAGTGAAATTGTGGGGGCAAGGGGTGAAGCTTTCTTT
CASSEIVGARGEAFF
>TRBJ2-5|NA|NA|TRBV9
TGTGCCAGCAGCGTAGGGACAGCACAAGAGACCCAGTACTTC
CASSVGTAQETQYF
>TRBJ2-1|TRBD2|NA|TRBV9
TGTGCCAGCAGCGTAGGAGCGGGAGAAGGGCCAGTTGAGCAGTTCTTC
CASSVGAGEGPVEQFF
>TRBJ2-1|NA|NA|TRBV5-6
TGTGCCAGCAGCTTGCTTAGCGGCCTAGAGGGGAATGAGCAGTTCTTC
CASSLLSGLEGNEQFF
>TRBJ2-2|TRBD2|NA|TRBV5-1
TGCGCCAGCAGCTTGATACTAGCGGGGACCACCGGGGAGCTGTTTTTT
CASSLILAGTTGELFF
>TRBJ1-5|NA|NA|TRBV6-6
TGTGCCAGCAGTTACTCGGTTGGGGGGGTTGATCAGCCCCAGCATTTT
CASSYSVGGVDQPQHF
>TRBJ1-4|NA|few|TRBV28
TGTGCCAGCAGTTTATTAGCCAGGGATGGTAATGAAAAACTGTTTTTT
CASSLLARDGNEKLFF
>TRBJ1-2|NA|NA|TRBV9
TGTGCCAGCGTCTCTGCGGGGCGAACCTACTACACCTTC
CASVSAGRTYYTF
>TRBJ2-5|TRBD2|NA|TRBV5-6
TGTGCCAGCAGCTTGGGGGAGGGGACTCAAGAGACCCAGTACTTC
CASSLGEGTQETQYF
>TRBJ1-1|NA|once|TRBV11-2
TGTGCCAGCAGCTTAGCTGAGAGGGCTTTCTTT
CASSLAERAFF
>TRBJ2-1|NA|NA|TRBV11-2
TGTGCCAGCAGCTTAGCGAGCAGGATCAATGAGCAGTTCTTC
CASSLASRINEQFF
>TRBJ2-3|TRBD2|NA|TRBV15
TGTGCCACCAGCAGAGATTTTCGTCGTCTAGCGGGAGAAGAGACAGATACGCAGTATTTT
CATSRDFRRLAGEETDTQYF
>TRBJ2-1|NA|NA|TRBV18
TGTGCCAGCTCACCGGGTCGACTAGGCTCCTACAATGAGCAGTTCTTC
CASSPGRLGSYNEQFF